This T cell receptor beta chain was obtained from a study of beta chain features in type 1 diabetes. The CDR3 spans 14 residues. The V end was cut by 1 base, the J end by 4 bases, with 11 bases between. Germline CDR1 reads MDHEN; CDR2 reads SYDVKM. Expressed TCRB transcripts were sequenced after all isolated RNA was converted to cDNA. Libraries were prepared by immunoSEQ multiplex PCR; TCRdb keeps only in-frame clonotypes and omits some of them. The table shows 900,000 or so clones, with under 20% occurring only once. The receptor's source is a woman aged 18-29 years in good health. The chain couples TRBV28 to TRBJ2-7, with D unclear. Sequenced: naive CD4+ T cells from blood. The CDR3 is CASSLSQAVYEQYF. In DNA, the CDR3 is TGTGCCAGCAGTTTATCCCAGGCCGTATACGAGCAGTACTTC.